The sequence of this T cell receptor beta chain was determined in a study of molecular identifiers for immune sequencing clone quantification. The CDR3 length is 15 residues. Germline CDR1 SGHAT, CDR2 FQNNGV. With respect to this clonotype: A much larger clone lies a single base off, so this may be a read error.

One entry per CDR3 protein results from TCRdb running MiXCR on the PCR reads. The sample lists around 70,000 distinct CDR3 sequences, around 18% occurring once. This sequence joins TRBV11-2 and TRBJ1-4; the D is unclear. The receptor comes from a human donor in good health. Some libraries in this study had Jurkat cell RNA spiked in. Sequenced: naive CD8+ T cells from blood, with Jurkat cell RNA spiked in. Sample subset: FACS-sorted CD8+CD4-CCR7+CD45RA+ naive T cells. The CDR3 protein is CASSKRASAEEKLLF. CDR3 DNA sequence: TGTGCCAGCAGCAAAAGGGCCTCAGCAGAAGAAAAACTGCTTTTT.